This T cell receptor beta chain stems from a study of blood T cell repertoires in COVID-19. As for the study in general: Samples of COVID-19 (acute and convalescent) were obtained from the United States, Italy and Spain. PBMCs, B-cell-depleted T cells, or T cells were the source of the cDNA or gDNA that made up the material.

Original handling: Using reference gene primer amplification, nucleated cell counts were estimated. The table came from immunoSEQ multiplex PCR; TCRdb's copy has only in-frame clones and leaves some out. The D gene and trimming were derived from the DNA, and the V and J assignments and clone size from that table. The repertoire includes just under 85,000 clones, 83% of them detected once, and 25% to 35% sits in the top ten. Material for sequencing was peripheral blood. The receptor comes from a woman older than 75 with acute or convalescent COVID-19.

CDR3: CASSLGDSRTDTQYF. In DNA form, the CDR3 reads TGTGCCAGTAGTCTAGGGGACAGCCGCACAGATACGCAGTATTTT. V usage is TRBV19 and J usage is TRBJ2-3; 7 positions agree with TRBD1. CDR1 is LNHDA and CDR2 is SQIVND in the germline V gene (reference sequence). The CDR3 contains 15 residues. The trim removed 5 bases at V and 1 base at J, leaving 6 bases unmatched.